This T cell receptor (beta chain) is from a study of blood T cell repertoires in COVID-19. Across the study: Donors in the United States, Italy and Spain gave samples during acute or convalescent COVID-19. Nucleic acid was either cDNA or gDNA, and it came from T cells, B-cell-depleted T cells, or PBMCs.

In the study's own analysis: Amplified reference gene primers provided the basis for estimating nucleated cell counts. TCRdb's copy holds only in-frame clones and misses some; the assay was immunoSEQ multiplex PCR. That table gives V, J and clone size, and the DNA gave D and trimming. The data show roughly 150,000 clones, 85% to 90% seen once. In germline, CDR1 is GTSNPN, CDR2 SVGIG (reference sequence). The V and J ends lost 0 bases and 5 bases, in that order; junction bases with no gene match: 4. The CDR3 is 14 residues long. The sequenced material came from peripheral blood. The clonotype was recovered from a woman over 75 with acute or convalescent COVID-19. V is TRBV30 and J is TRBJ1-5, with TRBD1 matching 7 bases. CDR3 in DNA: TGTGCCTGGAGTGTACTAGGGGGCGATCAGCCCCAGCATTTT. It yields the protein CAWSVLGGDQPQHF.